The clone carrying this TCR beta chain was detected ten times or more. Germline V gene data show CDR1 as DFQATT and CDR2 as SNEGSKA (reference sequence). The CDR3 sequence is 13 residues long. V lost 5 bases, J lost 1 base, and 11 bases lay in between. RNA transcripts were the source from which TCR beta CDR3 regions were amplified. HTBI-primed first-round RT-PCR preceded second-round multiplex PCR. TCRdb redid the calling of the multiplex PCR reads with MiXCR, one entry per CDR3 protein. The data show 660,000 or so distinct CDR3 sequences, just over 40% seen once. These data originate in a study of Graves' ophthalmopathy and Graves' hyperthyroidism.

The sequence came from an adult man with Graves' ophthalmopathy. The sequencing input was peripheral blood. The rearrangement links TRBV20-1 to TRBJ2-5, with D unclear. CDR3 protein: CSAPPPLQETQYF. CDR3 coding DNA: TGCAGTGCTCCCCCACCACTCCAAGAGACCCAGTACTTC.